One sample yielded the 9 T cell receptor beta chains listed below, sequenced in a study of tumor and adjacent non-tumor tissue in lung cancer. TCRbeta libraries were built with three rounds of nested PCR, modified from ARM-PCR. MiXCR was run by TCRdb on the multiplex PCR reads, yielding one entry per CDR3 protein. The table shows 68,000 or so distinct CDR3 sequences, with approximately 63% occurring only once. This sample's RNA came from whole unsorted tissue. The sequencing input was lung tumor tissue. Receptor source: a man aged 45-65 years with non-small cell lung cancer.

On this clonotype itself: A junction boundary mismatches the germline segment, possibly from a read error. This chain uses TRBV5-5 with TRBJ1-5; 8 positions match TRBD1. The CDR3 covers 19 residues. CDR1 SGHKS and CDR2 YYEKEE come from the germline V gene (reference sequence). CDR3 amino acids: CAISKGPAGRTGSVQPQHF. Here the CDR3 DNA reads TGTGCCATCAGCAAAGGCCCCGCTGGAAGGACAGGGTCGGTTCAGCCCCAGCATTTT.

In regard to this clonotype: This may be a read error, as it is one base from a much larger clone. This is likely a read error, given that the CDR3 carries no conserved phenylalanine or tryptophan at its end. The CDR3 protein is CASSYSITSGSSPYYEQYS. The CDR3 nucleotides are TGTGCCAGCAGTTACTCGATAACTAGCGGGAGTTCTCCTTATTACGAGCAGTACTCC. This chain links TRBV6-2 or TRBV6-3 with TRBJ2-7; 11 bases are a match to TRBD2. The CDR3 sequence is 19 residues long. Germline CDR1 MNHEY, CDR2 SVGEGT. Losses at the gene ends were 0 bases for V and 4 bases for J; bases not matched to a gene: 14.

This clonotype was picked up a small number of times. This rearrangement joins TRBV30 to TRBJ2-1, with 7 bases matching TRBD1. Germline-derived CDR1 and CDR2 are GTSNPN and SVGIG (reference sequence). There are 15 residues in the CDR3. V was pared by 2 bases and J by 4 bases, with 8 bases of the junction left unmatched. This CDR3 is CAWSPPPGQYNEQFF. As DNA, the CDR3 is TGTGCCTGGAGTCCCCCACCGGGACAGTACAATGAGCAGTTCTTC.

In regard to this clonotype: A clone one base away is much larger, so this may be a read error. This likely comes from a read error, as the CDR3 has no conserved phenylalanine or tryptophan at its end. The chain has TRBV12-3 or TRBV12-4 and TRBJ2-7; D remains ambiguous. The CDR3 covers 12 residues. The V end lost 6 bases, the J end lost 5 bases, and 11 bases lay between the germline ends. The CDR3 here is CASSPLGDEQYL. The CDR3 DNA reads TGTGCCAGCAGCCCCCTAGGCGACGAGCAGTACCTC.

This rearrangement joins TRBV28 to TRBJ2-3; TRBD2 aligns across 9 bases. In germline, CDR1 is MDHEN, CDR2 SYDVKM. V lost 4 bases to trimming and J lost 8 bases; unmatched junction nucleotides: 13. This CDR3 has 16 residues. CDR3 DNA: TGTGCCAGCAGTTCTAGCGGGAACGCACTACGGAGTACGCAGTATTTT. Its translation is CASSSSGNALRSTQYF.

This clonotype turned up a few times. The chain has TRBV20-1 and TRBJ1-1; D remains ambiguous. Germline V gene lookup returns CDR1 DFQATT and CDR2 SNEGSKA (reference sequence). Trimming pared 6 bases from V and 6 bases from J, leaving 8 bases between. The CDR3 covers 10 residues. CDR3: CSAAHAEAFF. CDR3 sequence (DNA): TGCAGTGCCGCCCACGCTGAAGCTTTCTTT.

The rearrangement links TRBV12-3 or TRBV12-4 to TRBJ2-7; TRBD2 matches 12 bases. The CDR3 contains 15 residues. The CDR3 DNA follows: TGTGTCGGCATCTCTAGCGGGGGGGCCATATACGAGCAGTACTTC. Its protein is CVGISSGGAIYEQYF.

On this clonotype: A read error is possible here, since a much larger clone lies one base away. The chain carries TRBV5-4 and TRBJ2-7; unclear D gene. Germline V lookup: CDR1 SGHNT, CDR2 YYREEE (reference sequence). This CDR3 has 13 amino acids. V shed 3 bases and J shed 3 bases, with 10 bases lying between them. The chain's CDR3 is CASSCNGDYEQYF. The CDR3 bases are TGTGCCAGCAGCTGTAACGGAGACTACGAGCAGTACTTC.

Notes on this clonotype: A read error may produce the germline difference seen at one junction end. The chain employs TRBV11-2 and TRBJ2-5; D perhaps matches TRBD2 (6 bases). The germline CDR1 and CDR2 sequences are SGHAT and FQNNGV. This CDR3 spans 15 amino acids. CDR3: CASSSAWGVAETRYF. The CDR3 DNA reads as TGTGCCAGTAGCTCCGCCTGGGGGGTAGCAGAGACCCGGTACTTC. The full variable domain, with the rest looked up from reference TRBV11-2 and TRBJ2-5, is EAGVAQSPRYKIIEKRQSVAFWCNPISGHATLYWYQQILGQGPKLLIQFQNNGVVDDSQLPKDRFSAERLKGVDSTLKIQPAKLEDSAVYLCASSSAWGVAETRYFGPGTRLLVL.